This T cell receptor (beta chain) is from a study of long-term antiretroviral therapy in people with HIV (dated by TCRdb to the early 2020s). Notes on the research overall: The earliest samples were collected about a decade before the 2015 WHO recommendation for immediate ART, when ART was typically delayed until CD4 counts fell. Whether ART initiation and durable HIV suppression were associated with changes in peripheral blood TRB repertoire composition and diversity was tested in a retrospective serial study. A total of 192 cryopreserved PBMC samples came from 25 to 30 adults with confirmed HIV infection and were collected serially over a mean of roughly 6 years (range 1-12). About 35% of the 30 participants with HIV were female. No cross-contamination during QIAcube processing was shown when test extractions of a monoclonal T-cell line were performed alongside roughly 30 polyclonal samples.

The immunoSEQ hsTCRB v3.0 assay was used at survey level resolution to sequence the TRB variable region. A depth of 40,000-50,000 T-cell genomes per sample was targeted for TRB sequencing. TRB libraries were pooled and sequenced on an Illumina MiSeq using a v3 150-cycle kit. Regarding the original processing steps: Analysis of repertoires was carried out in R inside a reproducible Nextflow workflow spanning QC, data transformation and analysis. Custom analyses were implemented in LymphoSeq2, an R package for AIRR-Seq data exploration. Four samples that yielded fewer than 5000 total TRB sequences were excluded, so that approximately 170 HIV repertoires were analyzed. Among the 180 to 200 retained HIV repertoires, 55 to 65 were collected before ART initiation and fewer than 150 were collected after ART initiation. Repertoires were downsampled to 5000 TRB nucleotide sequences, with summary statistics averaged over 100 downsampling iterations. The analysis kept only TRB sequences whose CDR3 regions were at least seven amino acids long. Diversity was measured with a Shannon entropy-derived clonality score and the Gini coefficient. In the repertoire networks, any two of the top 5000 CDR3 amino acid sequences were connected whenever the two sequences differed by an edit distance of one. Antigen specificity groups and MHC restriction were predicted for TRB CDR3 amino acid sequences with GLIPH2. CDR3 amino acid sequences were matched against VDJdb and McPAS-TCR to flag known CMV, EBV, HIV or tissue antigen associations. Pre-ART, post-ART and control groups were compared with Wilcoxon signed-rank tests and Holm-Bonferroni correction. TCRdb carries this immuneACCESS record with in-frame sequences only. Its versions omit some clonotypes, under half of them owing to an unresolved V gene in the studies checked, with the rest unexplained. The D gene and trimming were derived from the DNA, and the V and J assignments and clone size from that table. Present in this sample are 15,000 to 25,000 clones, about 91% of which were seen just once. Together, the top ten hold 4.1% of the sample.

What the work shows at the level of the full study, not this receptor alone: CDR3 length ranges in HIV repertoires were narrower than in controls, and network structure suggested an antigen-experienced repertoire with only a slight naive shift after ART. Unsorted PBMC were profiled instead of sorted CD4+ and CD8+ T cells because pre-ART samples had limited cell numbers. Since PBMC availability was limited, sequencing covered only the TCR beta chain, with no alpha chain pairing. Inferences about post-ART repertoire changes are limited because no data were available on ART adherence, viral resistance or therapy changes. The samples span the years 2004 to 2017, and the ART regimens used may be less effective than current regimens. At every time point, the repertoire was dominated by expanded TRB clones first identified before ART initiation, although this dominance fluctuated and, in many PLHIV, declined after ART. A significant increase in TRB diversity was found to be associated with ART initiation, although TRB diversity was observed to remain significantly below that of transplant donor controls even after long-term ART.

Based on the germline V gene, the CDR1 and CDR2 sequences are MGHDK and SYGVNS. From cysteine to phenylalanine, the CDR3 is 11 amino acids long. The DNA shown is the 33-base CDR3, in frame from base 1. V lost 6 bases and J lost 9 bases; the stretch between them is 12 bases long. To be included, a participant needed at least one PBMC sample from before ART initiation plus at least two post-ART samples. Every participant with HIV received treatment in the United States of America. Cryopreserved samples of roughly 0.95-10 million PBMC were thawed and washed before DNA extraction. At the time of the earliest PBMC sample for each participant with HIV, ages ranged from roughly 23 to 60 years. PBMC samples were contributed by each participant from 1-4 timepoints before ART initiation and 2-8 timepoints after ART initiation, with a median of 7 samples. Serial HIV viral load, CD4+ T-cell count, ART history and demographic data were obtained for every participant. Genomic DNA was extracted from unsorted PBMC with a Qiagen kit on a QIAcube, with processing performed in batches of 12 samples.

Details on this clone: Its antigen remains unidentified. Nothing much larger sits one base from this clone, and base qualities are not available.

Source: unsorted PBMCs, taken 2.1 years after starting antiretroviral therapy. This clonotype originated in a man between 18 and 29 years old with HIV. The chain links TRBV25-1 with TRBJ2-7; the D gene is possibly TRBD1, with 6 bases matching. The bases are TGTGCCAGCAGCGCAAACAGGGTGCAGTACTTC. This yields the protein CASSANRVQYF.